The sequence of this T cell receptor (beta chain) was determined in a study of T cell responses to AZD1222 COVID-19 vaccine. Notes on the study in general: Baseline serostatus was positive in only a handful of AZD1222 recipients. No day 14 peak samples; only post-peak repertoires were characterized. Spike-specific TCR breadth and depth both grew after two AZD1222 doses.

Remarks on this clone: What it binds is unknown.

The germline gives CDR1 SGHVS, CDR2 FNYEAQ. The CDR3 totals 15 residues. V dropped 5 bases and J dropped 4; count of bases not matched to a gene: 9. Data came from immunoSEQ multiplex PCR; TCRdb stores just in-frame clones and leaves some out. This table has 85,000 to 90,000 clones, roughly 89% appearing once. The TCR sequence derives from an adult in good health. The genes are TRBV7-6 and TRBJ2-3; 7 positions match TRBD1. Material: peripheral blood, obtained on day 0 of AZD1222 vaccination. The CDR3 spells CASSRQGPVSDTQYF. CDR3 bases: TGTGCCAGCAGCCGACAGGGCCCTGTCTCAGATACGCAGTATTTT.